Following are 5 T cell receptor beta chains from one sample sequenced in a study of beta chain features in type 1 diabetes. All of the isolated RNA was reverse transcribed, so expressed TCRB transcripts were sequenced. The method was immunoSEQ multiplex PCR; TCRdb's version includes in-frame clones alone and lacks a portion of them. This sample has approximately 160,000 clones, with about 9.1% found just once. Sequencing was performed on central memory CD4+ T cells from blood. These receptors all stem from a woman between 18 and 29 years old in good health.

The chain carries TRBV7-2 and TRBJ1-4; D gene uncertain. V was trimmed by 5 bases and J by 0 bases, leaving 10 bases between them. The CDR3 loop spans 15 amino acids. Germline CDR1 is SGHTA and CDR2 is FQGNSA. The CDR3 here is CASSPGPATNEKLFF. CDR3 in DNA: TGTGCCAGCAGCCCTGGGCCCGCAACTAATGAAAAACTGTTTTTT.

This clone has only a few counts. The CDR3 DNA is TGTGCCTGGAGTTTAGCACTCTATGGCTACACCTTC. This codes for CAWSLALYGYTF. The V gene is TRBV30, the J gene TRBJ1-2, with D unclear. CDR1 and CDR2 from the germline V gene are GTSNPN and SVGIG (reference sequence). This CDR3 is built from 12 residues. V lost 2 bases, J lost 4 bases, and 8 bases lay in between.

The chain uses TRBV18 and TRBJ1-1; D not resolved. Per germline, CDR1 KGHSH and CDR2 LQKENI. CDR3 size: 13 residues. Between the trimmed V and J ends, which lost 2 bases and 0 bases, there was a span of 4 bases. The DNA of the CDR3 is TGTGCCAGCTCACCAAACTTGAACACTGAAGCTTTCTTT. Translation gives CASSPNLNTEAFF.

This clone was detected only a few times. Here the CDR3 DNA reads TGTGCCTCGGGACAGGGGCCTTATGGCTACACCTTC. It is translated as CASGQGPYGYTF. The V gene is TRBV4-2, the J gene TRBJ1-2, with TRBD1 matching 10 bases. The CDR3 is made up of 12 amino acids. The V and J ends lost 11 bases and 5 bases, in that order; junction bases with no gene match: 5. Germline V lookup: CDR1 LGHNA, CDR2 YNFKEQ.

This clone has more than one count but fewer than ten. The chain combines TRBV7-3 with TRBJ2-3; 7 bases align to TRBD1. V lost 4 bases to trimming and J lost 4 bases; unmatched junction nucleotides: 5. Looked up from germline, CDR1 is SGHTA and CDR2 is FQGTGA. The CDR3 sequence is 14 residues long. Written as DNA, the CDR3 is TGTGCCAGCAGCTCACACAGGGGCGCAGATACGCAGTATTTT. Translation gives CASSSHRGADTQYF.